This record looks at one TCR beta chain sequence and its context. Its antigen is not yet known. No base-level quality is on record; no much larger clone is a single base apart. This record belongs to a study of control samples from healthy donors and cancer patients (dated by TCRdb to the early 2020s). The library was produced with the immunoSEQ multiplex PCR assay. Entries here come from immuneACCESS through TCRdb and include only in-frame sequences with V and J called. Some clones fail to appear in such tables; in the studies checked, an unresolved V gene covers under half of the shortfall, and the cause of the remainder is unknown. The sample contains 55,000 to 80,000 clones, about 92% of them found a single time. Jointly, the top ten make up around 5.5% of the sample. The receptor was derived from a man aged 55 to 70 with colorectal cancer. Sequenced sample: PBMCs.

The nucleotide sequence reads TGTGCCAGCAGCCAAGAAGTAGGCGGGGAGCTGTTTTTT. Translated, this gives CASSQEVGGELFF. Recombination linked TRBV3-1 (or the pseudogene TRBV3-2) to TRBJ2-2, with the D gene call left open. The germline V gene (reference sequence) gives CDR1 as LGHDT and CDR2 as YNNKEL. The CDR3 has 13 amino acids, counting the end cysteine and phenylalanine. Only the CDR3 DNA stays, 39 bases, in frame from base 1. V and J are truncated by 0 bases and 7 bases respectively, leaving an intervening sequence of 6 bases.